This note documents a single T cell receptor (beta chain) sequence. Here immunoSEQ multiplex PCR was the method, and the copy in TCRdb shows in-frame clones only, minus some. The sample comprises under 150,000 clones, about 94% of which are singletons, and 1.5% to 2% rests with the top ten. The entry originates in a study of siplizumab effects on memory and regulatory T cells. Germline V CDR1 and CDR2: LNHDA, SQIVND (reference sequence). The CDR3 totals 13 residues. V was shortened by 5 bases and J by 2 bases, with 9 bases between the two germline ends. Sequencing was performed on non-Treg CD4+ T cells sorted from blood. The V and J genes are TRBV19 and TRBJ1-1; D gene uncertain. The sequence came from a human donor in good health. The CDR3 region has the DNA TGTGCCAGTAGTGGGGTAGGTAACACTGAAGCTTTCTTT. This sequence encodes CASSGVGNTEAFF.